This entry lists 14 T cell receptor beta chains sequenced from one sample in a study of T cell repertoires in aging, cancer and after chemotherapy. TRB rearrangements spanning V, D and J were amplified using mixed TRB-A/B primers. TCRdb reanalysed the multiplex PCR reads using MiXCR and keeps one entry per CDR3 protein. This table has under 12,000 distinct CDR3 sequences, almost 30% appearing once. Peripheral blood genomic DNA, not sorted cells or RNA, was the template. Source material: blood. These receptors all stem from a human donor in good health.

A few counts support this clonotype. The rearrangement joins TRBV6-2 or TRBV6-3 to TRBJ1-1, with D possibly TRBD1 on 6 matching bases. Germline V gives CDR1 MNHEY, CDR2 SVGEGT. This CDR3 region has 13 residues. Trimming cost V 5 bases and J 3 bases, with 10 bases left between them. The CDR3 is CASSTGWHTEAFF. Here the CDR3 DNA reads TGTGCCAGCAGTACAGGGTGGCACACTGAAGCTTTCTTT.

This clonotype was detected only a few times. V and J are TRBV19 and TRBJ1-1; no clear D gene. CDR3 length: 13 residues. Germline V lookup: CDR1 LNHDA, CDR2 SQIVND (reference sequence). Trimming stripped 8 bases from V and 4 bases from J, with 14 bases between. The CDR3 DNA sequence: TGTGCCAGTGCCTCTCGAGTGGGCACTGAAGCTTTCTTT. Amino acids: CASASRVGTEAFF. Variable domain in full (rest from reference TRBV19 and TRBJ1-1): DGGITQSPKYLFRKEGQNVTLSCEQNLNHDAMYWYRQDPGQGLRLIYYSQIVNDFQKGDIAEGYSVSREKKESFPLTVTSAQKNPTAFYLCASASRVGTEAFFGQGTRLTVV.

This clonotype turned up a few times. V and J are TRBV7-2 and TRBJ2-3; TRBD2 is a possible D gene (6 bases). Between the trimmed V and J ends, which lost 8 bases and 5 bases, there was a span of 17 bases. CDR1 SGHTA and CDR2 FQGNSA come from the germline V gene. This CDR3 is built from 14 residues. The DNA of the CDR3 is TGTGCCAGCCACTGGGCGGGAAAGGAAGATACGCAGTATTTT. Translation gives CASHWAGKEDTQYF.

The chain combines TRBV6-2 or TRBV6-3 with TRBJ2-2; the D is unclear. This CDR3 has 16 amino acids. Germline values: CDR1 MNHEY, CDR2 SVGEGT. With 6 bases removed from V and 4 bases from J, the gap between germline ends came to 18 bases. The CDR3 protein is CASRTATNVGTGELFF. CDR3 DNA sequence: TGTGCCAGCAGAACGGCCACAAACGTCGGCACCGGGGAGCTGTTTTTT.

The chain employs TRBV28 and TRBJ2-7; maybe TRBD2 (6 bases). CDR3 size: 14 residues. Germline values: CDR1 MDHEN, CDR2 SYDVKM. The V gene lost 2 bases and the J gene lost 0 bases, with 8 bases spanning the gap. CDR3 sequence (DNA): TGTGCCAGCAGTTTAGGGGGGATCTCCTACGAGCAGTACTTC. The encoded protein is CASSLGGISYEQYF.

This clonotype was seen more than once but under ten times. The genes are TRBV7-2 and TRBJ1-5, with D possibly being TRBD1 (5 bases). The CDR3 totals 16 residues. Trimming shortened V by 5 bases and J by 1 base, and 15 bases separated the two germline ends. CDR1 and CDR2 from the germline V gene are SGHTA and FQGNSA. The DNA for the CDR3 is TGTGCCAGCAGCCTTAACGGCGGGGGGAGCAATCAGCCCCAGCATTTT. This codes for CASSLNGGGSNQPQHF.

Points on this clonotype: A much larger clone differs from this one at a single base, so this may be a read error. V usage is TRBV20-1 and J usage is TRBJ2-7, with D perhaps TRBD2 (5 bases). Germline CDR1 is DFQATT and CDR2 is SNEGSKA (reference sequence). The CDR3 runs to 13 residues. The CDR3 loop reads CSASRPIVREPYF. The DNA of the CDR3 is TGCAGTGCTAGTCGGCCTATTGTGAGGGAGCCGTACTTC.

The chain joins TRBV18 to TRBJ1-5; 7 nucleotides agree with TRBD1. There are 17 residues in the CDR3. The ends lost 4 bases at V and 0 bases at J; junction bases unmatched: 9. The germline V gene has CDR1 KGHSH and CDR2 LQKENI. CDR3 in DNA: TGTGCCAGCTCACTCTACGCGGGACAGTCTAGCAATCAGCCCCAGCATTTT. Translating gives CASSLYAGQSSNQPQHF.

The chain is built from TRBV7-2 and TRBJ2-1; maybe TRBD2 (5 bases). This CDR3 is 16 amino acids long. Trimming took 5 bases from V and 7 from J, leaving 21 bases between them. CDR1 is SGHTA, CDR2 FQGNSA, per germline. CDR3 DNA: TGTGCCAGCAGCCAAGCAAAGACCGGCGGGCAAAATGAGCAGTTCTTC. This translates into CASSQAKTGGQNEQFF.

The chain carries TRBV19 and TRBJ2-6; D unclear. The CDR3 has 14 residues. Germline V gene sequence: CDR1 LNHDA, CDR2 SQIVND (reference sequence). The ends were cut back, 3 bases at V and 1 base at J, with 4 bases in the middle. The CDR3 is CASSIQSGANVLTF. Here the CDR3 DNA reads TGTGCCAGTAGTATCCAGTCTGGGGCCAACGTCCTGACTTTC.

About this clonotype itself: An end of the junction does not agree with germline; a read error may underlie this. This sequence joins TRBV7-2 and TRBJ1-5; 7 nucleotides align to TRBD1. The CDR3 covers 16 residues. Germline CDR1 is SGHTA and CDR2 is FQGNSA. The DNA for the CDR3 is TGCGCCAGCAGCCAAGAAGGAGGCAGGGGGGCTCAGCCCCAGCATTTT. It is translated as CASSQEGGRGAQPQHF.

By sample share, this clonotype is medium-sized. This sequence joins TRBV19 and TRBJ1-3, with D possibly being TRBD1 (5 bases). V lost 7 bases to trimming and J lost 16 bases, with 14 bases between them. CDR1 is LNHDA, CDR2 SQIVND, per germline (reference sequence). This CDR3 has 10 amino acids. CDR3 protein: CASTSRQIYF. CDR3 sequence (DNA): TGTGCCAGTACCTCTCGACAGATCTATTTT.

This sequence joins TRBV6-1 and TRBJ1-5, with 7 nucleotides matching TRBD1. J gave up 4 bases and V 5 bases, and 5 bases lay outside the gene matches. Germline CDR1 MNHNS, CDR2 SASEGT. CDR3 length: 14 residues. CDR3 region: CASSRDRANQPQHF. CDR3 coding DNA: TGTGCCAGCAGTCGAGACAGGGCAAATCAGCCCCAGCATTTT.

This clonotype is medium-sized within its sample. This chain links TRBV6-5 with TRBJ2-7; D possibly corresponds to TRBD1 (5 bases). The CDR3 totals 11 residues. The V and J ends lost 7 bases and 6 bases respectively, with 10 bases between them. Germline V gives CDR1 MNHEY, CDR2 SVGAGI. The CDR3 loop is CASKEGVEQYF. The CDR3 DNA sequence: TGTGCCAGCAAGGAAGGGGTCGAGCAGTACTTC.